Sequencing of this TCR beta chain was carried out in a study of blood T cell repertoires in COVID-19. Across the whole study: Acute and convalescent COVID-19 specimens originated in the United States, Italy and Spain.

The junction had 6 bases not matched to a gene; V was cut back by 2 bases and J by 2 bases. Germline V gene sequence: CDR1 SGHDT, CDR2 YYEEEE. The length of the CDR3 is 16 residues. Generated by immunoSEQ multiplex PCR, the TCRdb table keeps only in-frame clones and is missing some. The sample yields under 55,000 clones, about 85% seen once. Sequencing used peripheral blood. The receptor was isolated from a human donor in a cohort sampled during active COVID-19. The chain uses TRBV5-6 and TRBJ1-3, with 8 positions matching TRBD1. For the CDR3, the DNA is TGTGCCAGCAGCTTCCGGACAGGGACTACTGGAAACACCATATATTTT. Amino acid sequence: CASSFRTGTTGNTIYF. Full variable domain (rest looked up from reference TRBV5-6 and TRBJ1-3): DAGVTQSPTHLIKTRGQQVTLRCSPKSGHDTVSWYQQALGQGPQFIFQYYEEEERQRGNFPDRFSGHQFPNYSSELNVNALLLGDSALYLCASSFRTGTTGNTIYFGEGSWLTVV.